One and the same sample provided the 26 T cell receptor beta chains below, sequenced in a study of T cell responses to AZD1222 COVID-19 vaccine. Sequencing used immunoSEQ multiplex PCR; TCRdb keeps in-frame clones, though not all of them. Of roughly 180,000 clones listed, 90% to 95% are singletons. Sequencing was performed on peripheral blood, taken 28 days after the second AZD1222 dose. Receptor source: an adult who received the AZD1222 COVID-19 vaccine.

Here the CDR3 reads CASSYSETSGIYEQYF. CDR3 DNA: TGTGCCAGCAGTTACTCTGAGACTAGCGGTATCTACGAGCAGTACTTC. This chain joins TRBV6-2 or TRBV6-3 and TRBJ2-7; 9 bases agree with TRBD2. CDR3 length: 16 amino acids. V dropped 0 bases and J dropped 3; count of bases not matched to a gene: 6. The germline V gene encodes CDR1 MNHEY and CDR2 SVGEGT.

The rearrangement links TRBV5-5 to TRBJ2-5; D ambiguous. With 5 bases removed from V and 3 bases from J, the gap between germline ends came to 11 bases. From germline, CDR1 is SGHKS and CDR2 YYEKEE (reference sequence). CDR3 length: 13 residues. CDR3 sequence (DNA): TGTGCCAGCAGTCGGGCCCTCGAAGAGACCCAGTACTTC. Protein product: CASSRALEETQYF.

This clone has just a few counts. The chain couples TRBV5-4 to TRBJ1-2; TRBD1 is a possible D gene (5 bases). Deletions cut 4 bases from V and 5 bases from J, with 18 bases between. The CDR3 has 15 amino acids. Germline lookup yields CDR1 SGHNT and CDR2 YYREEE (reference sequence). CDR3 nucleotide sequence: TGTGCCAGCAGCCGCATGCGGGGGGAAGGGTATGGCTACACCTTC. As protein: CASSRMRGEGYGYTF.

The chain employs TRBV30 and TRBJ1-4; possibly TRBD1 for D (6 bases). The CDR3 is made up of 15 amino acids. The V end was cut by 2 bases, the J end by 6 bases, with 16 bases between. Looked up from germline, CDR1 is GTSNPN and CDR2 is SVGIG (reference sequence). CDR3 loop: CAWSREGGRYEKLFF. CDR3 DNA sequence: TGTGCCTGGAGTCGAGAGGGGGGCAGGTATGAAAAACTGTTTTTT.

The rearrangement joins TRBV19 to TRBJ1-1; D is undetermined. The V and J ends lost 5 bases and 7 bases respectively, with 8 bases between them. The CDR3 loop spans 11 amino acids. From germline, CDR1 is LNHDA and CDR2 SQIVND (reference sequence). In DNA form, the CDR3 reads TGTGCCAGTAGTCTCCGAGTTGAAGCTTTCTTT. It specifies CASSLRVEAFF.

The chain couples TRBV30 to TRBJ1-5; TRBD1 might be the D (6 bases). V gave up 0 bases and J gave up 4 bases, with 13 bases separating them. This CDR3 has 15 amino acids. Germline CDR1 is GTSNPN and CDR2 is SVGIG (reference sequence). Here the CDR3 DNA reads TGTGCCTGGAGTGTACCCGGGACAAGAAATCAGCCCCAGCATTTT. Protein product: CAWSVPGTRNQPQHF.

The chain has TRBV28 and TRBJ1-3; D unclear. Trimming shortened V by 3 bases and J by 5 bases, and 14 bases separated the two germline ends. The CDR3 runs to 15 residues. Germline loops: CDR1 MDHEN, CDR2 SYDVKM. The CDR3 protein is CASSFVVGRRNTIYF. In nucleotides, the CDR3 is TGTGCCAGCAGTTTCGTGGTCGGACGGAGAAACACCATATATTTT.

The count of this clone is one. The chain is built from TRBV27 and TRBJ2-6; D unresolved. Trimming stripped 2 bases from V and 3 bases from J, with 2 bases between. Germline V gene lookup returns CDR1 MNHEY and CDR2 SMNVEV (reference sequence). The CDR3 covers 13 residues. CDR3 in DNA: TGTGCCAGCAGTTTAGGTGGGGCCAACGTCCTGACTTTC. Translating it yields CASSLGGANVLTF. Drawing the rest from reference TRBV27 and TRBJ2-6, the complete variable domain is EAQVTQNPRYLITVTGKKLTVTCSQNMNHEYMSWYRQDPGLGLRQIYYSMNVEVTDKGDVPEGYKVSRKEKRNFPLILESPSPNQTSLYFCASSLGGANVLTFGAGSRLTVL.

This clone was found once. The chain joins TRBV30 to TRBJ1-2; D is perhaps TRBD1 (5 bases). Germline V lookup: CDR1 GTSNPN, CDR2 SVGIG (reference sequence). Between the trimmed V and J ends, which lost 3 bases and 4 bases, there was a span of 15 bases. This CDR3 has 14 residues. This chain's CDR3 is CAWRGVGELYGYTF. CDR3 DNA: TGTGCCTGGAGGGGAGTAGGGGAACTCTATGGCTACACCTTC. Using reference TRBV30 and TRBJ1-2 for the parts outside the CDR3, the full variable domain is SQTIHQWPATLVQPVGSPLSLECTVEGTSNPNLYWYRQAAGRGLQLLFYSVGIGQISSEVPQNLSASRPQDRQFILSSKKLLLSDSGFYLCAWRGVGELYGYTFGSGTRLTVV.

The chain has TRBV7-6 and TRBJ2-5, with TRBD2 identical over 11 bases. Germline loops: CDR1 SGHVS, CDR2 FNYEAQ. The ends lost 5 bases at V and 4 bases at J; junction bases unmatched: 9. CDR3 length equals 16 residues. The CDR3 DNA reads as TGTGCCAGCAGCCGGGGTAGCGGGGGGGCGGTAGAGACCCAGTACTTC. As protein: CASSRGSGGAVETQYF.

The chain has TRBV7-9 and TRBJ1-1; no clear D. The CDR3 has 14 amino acids. Trimming shortened V by 1 base and J by 8 bases, and 14 bases separated the two germline ends. Germline lookup yields CDR1 SEHNR and CDR2 FQNEAQ (reference sequence). CDR3 sequence reads: CASSLGYAGSEAFF. DNA of the CDR3: TGTGCCAGCAGCTTAGGGTATGCGGGGAGCGAAGCTTTCTTT.

This clone was observed once. The chain carries TRBV28 and TRBJ1-2, with a possible D match to TRBD1 (5 bases). V lost 6 bases and J 2 bases, leaving 13 bases between the germline ends. Germline values: CDR1 MDHEN, CDR2 SYDVKM. This CDR3 comprises 14 residues. The CDR3 nucleotides are TGTGCCAGCAGATCACAACAGGTGAACTATGGCTACACCTTC. Protein sequence: CASRSQQVNYGYTF.

The chain recombines TRBV4-1 with TRBJ1-1; a weak D match, TRBD1 (6 bases). The CDR3 extends over 15 amino acids. CDR1 and CDR2 (germline): MGHRA, YSYEKL. Trimming shortened V by 1 base and J by 4 bases, and 13 bases separated the two germline ends. The CDR3: CASSQVGNRATEAFF. As DNA, the CDR3 is TGCGCCAGCAGCCAAGTCGGAAACAGGGCCACTGAAGCTTTCTTT.

The chain employs TRBV3-1 (or the pseudogene TRBV3-2) and TRBJ2-7; TRBD1 agrees at 9 bases. This CDR3 has 12 amino acids. V shed 4 bases, J shed 6 bases, and the junction held 1 base outside the gene matches. Germline loops: CDR1 LGHDT, CDR2 YNNKEL (reference sequence). CDR3 in DNA: TGTGCCAGCAGCCCGGACAGGGGCGAGCAGTACTTC. Its protein product is CASSPDRGEQYF.

The chain couples TRBV6-5 to TRBJ1-5, with D possibly matching TRBD1 (5 bases). The ends were cut back, 8 bases at V and 5 bases at J, with 13 bases in the middle. Germline-derived CDR1 and CDR2 are MNHEY and SVGAGI. The CDR3 is 13 amino acids. The CDR3 DNA follows: TGTGCCAGCTGCGGGACTCCCGATCAGCCCCAGCATTTT. It translates to CASCGTPDQPQHF.

In its sample, this clone was seen many times. This chain connects TRBV5-1 to TRBJ2-7; D is possibly TRBD1 (6 bases). V was pared by 2 bases and J by 0 bases, with 18 bases between. CDR3 size: 17 residues. Germline lookup yields CDR1 SGHRS and CDR2 YFSETQ. The CDR3 DNA follows: TGCGCCAGCAGCTTTAAACGGCAGGGGCCCTTCTCCTACGAGCAGTACTTC. Protein sequence: CASSFKRQGPFSYEQYF.

The table lists this clone with a count of one. The J gene is TRBJ2-7, the V gene TRBV7-8, with TRBD1 identical over 8 bases. The trim removed 2 bases at V and 7 bases at J, leaving 7 bases unmatched. The germline CDR1 and CDR2 sequences are SGHVS and FQNEAQ. The CDR3 covers 14 residues. CDR3 sequence: CASSLLQGAGEQYF. The CDR3 DNA follows: TGTGCCAGCAGCTTACTCCAGGGGGCAGGGGAGCAGTACTTC.

This chain uses TRBV14 with TRBJ1-3; D is perhaps TRBD1 (5 bases). CDR3 length: 18 residues. Germline CDR1 is SGHDN and CDR2 is FVKESK. V lost 0 bases to trimming and J lost 0 bases, with 15 bases between them. The CDR3 sequence: CASSQDGAARASGNTIYF. The CDR3 region has the DNA TGTGCCAGCAGCCAAGATGGGGCAGCCAGGGCCTCTGGAAACACCATATATTTT.

On this clone itself: Other DNA variants within this sample encode the same CDR3. V usage is TRBV27 and J usage is TRBJ1-5; D is unresolved. The CDR3 totals 13 residues. V dropped 2 bases and J dropped 2 bases, with 4 bases sitting between them. From germline, CDR1 is MNHEY and CDR2 SMNVEV (reference sequence). As DNA, the CDR3 is TGTGCCAGCAGTTTACACGGCAATCAGCCCCAGCATTTT. It yields the protein CASSLHGNQPQHF.

As for this clone: Other DNA sequences in this sample translate to the same CDR3. The chain carries TRBV30 and TRBJ2-2; D is possibly TRBD2 (5 bases). Germline assignment: CDR1 GTSNPN and CDR2 SVGIG (reference sequence). V shed 0 bases and J shed 5 bases, with 7 bases lying between them. CDR3 length: 13 amino acids. CDR3 coding DNA: TGTGCCTGGAGTGTACTAGTTACCGGGGAGCTGTTTTTT. Protein: CAWSVLVTGELFF.

This chain uses TRBV6-2 or TRBV6-3 with TRBJ1-2; D perhaps matches TRBD1 (5 bases). The CDR3 has 15 residues. Trimming cost V 0 bases and J 7 bases, with 15 bases left between them. Germline-derived CDR1 and CDR2 are MNHEY and SVGEGT. The DNA for the CDR3 is TGTGCCAGCAGTTACTCGATGGGCAGGGCGGCTGGCTACACCTTC. Its protein product is CASSYSMGRAAGYTF.

J is TRBJ2-7 and V is TRBV5-6; 7 bases are a match to TRBD1. The CDR3 extends over 14 amino acids. V gave up 1 base and J gave up 4 bases; unmatched junction bases: 5. Germline V gives CDR1 SGHDT, CDR2 YYEEEE. CDR3 protein: CASSLPHRGYEQYF. The CDR3, as DNA: TGTGCCAGCAGCTTGCCCCACAGGGGTTACGAGCAGTACTTC.

V is TRBV27 and J is TRBJ1-4, with TRBD1 identical over 8 bases. This CDR3 is built from 15 residues. With V trimmed by 6 bases and J by 5 bases, 8 bases remained unmatched. Germline CDR1 MNHEY, CDR2 SMNVEV (reference sequence). CDR3 residues: CASSQRQGRNEKLFF. CDR3 coding DNA: TGTGCCAGCAGCCAAAGACAGGGGAGAAATGAAAAACTGTTTTTT.

The CDR3 DNA follows: TGTGCCAGTAGGCCAACCGGGACAGGAGGTACGTCCTACGAGCAGTACTTC. Translation gives CASRPTGTGGTSYEQYF. The gene calls are TRBV19 and TRBJ2-7, with 8 nucleotides matching TRBD1. The CDR3 is 17 amino acids. J was trimmed by 1 base and V by 6 bases; bases with no gene match: 14. Germline V gene lookup returns CDR1 LNHDA and CDR2 SQIVND (reference sequence).

The chain employs TRBV19 and TRBJ2-7; 8 bases match TRBD1. This CDR3 comprises 15 residues. After removal of 3 bases from V and 0 bases from J, the junction contained 4 bases not matched to a gene. The V gene's germline CDR1 is LNHDA and CDR2 SQIVND (reference sequence). CDR3: CASSIGQGASYEQYF. The CDR3 DNA sequence: TGTGCCAGTAGTATTGGTCAGGGGGCCTCCTACGAGCAGTACTTC.

The rearrangement uses TRBV2 and TRBJ1-2; possibly TRBD1 for D (5 bases). This CDR3 region has 14 residues. Between the trimmed V and J ends, which lost 8 bases and 3 bases, there was a span of 16 bases. CDR1 and CDR2 from the germline V gene are SNHLY and FYNNEI. The CDR3 reads CASGGGGVDYGYTF. CDR3 coding DNA: TGTGCCAGCGGGGGGGGAGGAGTAGACTATGGCTACACCTTC.